This T cell receptor beta chain was sequenced for a study of blood T cell repertoires in COVID-19. Study details: Sites across the United States, Italy and Spain contributed samples from acute and convalescent COVID-19. The analysed material was cDNA or gDNA that came from T cells, B-cell-depleted T cells, or PBMCs.

How the authors handled the data: From reference gene primer amplification, estimates of nucleated cell counts were derived. Measured with immunoSEQ multiplex PCR; TCRdb has only the in-frame clones, and not every one. V, J and clone size are those of that table, while D and trimming were read from the DNA. The profile shows over 100,000 clones, more than 80% of them singletons. Details on this clone: This same CDR3 is encoded by further DNA sequences in the sample.

The length of the CDR3 is 14 residues. CDR1 and CDR2 (germline): SGHRS, YFSETQ. V lost 1 base, J lost 1 base, and 8 bases lay in between. The sample comprised peripheral blood. This receptor was obtained from a human donor in a cohort sampled during active COVID-19. The V gene is TRBV5-1, the J gene TRBJ1-1, with D perhaps matching TRBD1 (6 bases). The CDR3 here is CASSLQGSNTEAFF. The DNA for the CDR3 is TGCGCCAGCAGCTTGCAGGGGTCGAACACTGAAGCTTTCTTT. The full variable domain, with the rest looked up from reference TRBV5-1 and TRBJ1-1, is KAGVTQTPRYLIKTRGQQVTLSCSPISGHRSVSWYQQTPGQGLQFLFEYFSETQRNKGNFPGRFSGRQFSNSRSEMNVSTLELGDSALYLCASSLQGSNTEAFFGQGTRLTVV.